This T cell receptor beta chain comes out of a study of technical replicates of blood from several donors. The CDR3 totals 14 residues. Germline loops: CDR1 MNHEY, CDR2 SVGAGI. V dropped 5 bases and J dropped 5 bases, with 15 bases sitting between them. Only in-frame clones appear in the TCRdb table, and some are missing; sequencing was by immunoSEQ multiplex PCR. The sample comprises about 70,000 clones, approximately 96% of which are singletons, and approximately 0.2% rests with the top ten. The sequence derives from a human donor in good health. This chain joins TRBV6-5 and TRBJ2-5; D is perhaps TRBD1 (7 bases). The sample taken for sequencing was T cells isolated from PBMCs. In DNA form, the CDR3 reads TGTGCCAGCAGTGCGAGACCAGGGGGGGAGACCCAGTACTTC. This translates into CASSARPGGETQYF.